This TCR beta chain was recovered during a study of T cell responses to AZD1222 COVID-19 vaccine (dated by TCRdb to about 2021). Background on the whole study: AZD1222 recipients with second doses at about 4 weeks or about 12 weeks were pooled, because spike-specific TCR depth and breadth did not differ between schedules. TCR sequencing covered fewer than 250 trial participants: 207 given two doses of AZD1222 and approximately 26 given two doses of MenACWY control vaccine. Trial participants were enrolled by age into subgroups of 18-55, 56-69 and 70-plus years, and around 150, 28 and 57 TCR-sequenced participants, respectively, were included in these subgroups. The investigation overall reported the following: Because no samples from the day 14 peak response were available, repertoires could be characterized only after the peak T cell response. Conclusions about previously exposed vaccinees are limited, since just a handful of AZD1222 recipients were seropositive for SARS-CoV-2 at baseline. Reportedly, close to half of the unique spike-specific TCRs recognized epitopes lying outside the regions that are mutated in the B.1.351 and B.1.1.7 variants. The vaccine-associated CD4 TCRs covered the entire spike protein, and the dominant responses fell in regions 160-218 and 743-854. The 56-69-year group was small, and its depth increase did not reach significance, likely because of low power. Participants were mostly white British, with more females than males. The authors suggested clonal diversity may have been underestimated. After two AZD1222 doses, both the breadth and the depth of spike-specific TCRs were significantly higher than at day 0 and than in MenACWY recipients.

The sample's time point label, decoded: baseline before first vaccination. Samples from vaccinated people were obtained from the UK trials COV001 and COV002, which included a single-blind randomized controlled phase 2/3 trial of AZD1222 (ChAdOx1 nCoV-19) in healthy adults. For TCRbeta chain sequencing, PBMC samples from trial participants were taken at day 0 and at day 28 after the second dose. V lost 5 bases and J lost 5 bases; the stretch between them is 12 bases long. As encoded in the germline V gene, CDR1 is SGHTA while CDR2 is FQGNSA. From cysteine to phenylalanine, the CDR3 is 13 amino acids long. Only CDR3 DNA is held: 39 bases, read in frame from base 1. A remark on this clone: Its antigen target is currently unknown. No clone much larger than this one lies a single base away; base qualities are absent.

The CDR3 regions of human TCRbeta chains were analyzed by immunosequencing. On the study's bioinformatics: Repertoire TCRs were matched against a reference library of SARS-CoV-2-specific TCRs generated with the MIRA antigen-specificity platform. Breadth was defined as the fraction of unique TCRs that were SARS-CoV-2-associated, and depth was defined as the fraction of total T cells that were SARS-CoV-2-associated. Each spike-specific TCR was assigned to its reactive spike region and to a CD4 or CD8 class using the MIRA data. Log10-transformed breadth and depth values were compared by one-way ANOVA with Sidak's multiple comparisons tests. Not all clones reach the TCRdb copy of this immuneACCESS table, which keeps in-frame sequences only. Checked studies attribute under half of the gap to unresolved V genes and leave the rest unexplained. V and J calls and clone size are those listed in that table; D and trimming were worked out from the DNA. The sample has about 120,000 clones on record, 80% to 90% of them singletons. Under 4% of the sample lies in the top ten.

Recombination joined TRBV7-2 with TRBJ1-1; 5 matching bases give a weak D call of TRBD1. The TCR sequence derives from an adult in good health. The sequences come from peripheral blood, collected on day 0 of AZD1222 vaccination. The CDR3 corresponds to CASSPVGATEAFF. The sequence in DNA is TGTGCCAGCAGCCCCGTAGGGGCGACTGAAGCTTTCTTT. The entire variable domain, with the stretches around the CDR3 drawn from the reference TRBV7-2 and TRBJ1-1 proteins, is GAGVSQSPSNKVTEKGKDVELRCDPISGHTALYWYRQSLGQGLEFLIYFQGNSAPDKSGLPSDRFSAERTGGSVSTLTIQRTQQEDSAVYLCASSPVGATEAFFGQGTRLTVV.